A selection of T cell receptor beta chains follows, all from one sample in a study of T cells after yellow fever vaccination. TCRdb reprocessed the 5' RACE reads via MiXCR and lists one record per CDR3 protein. The repertoire holds roughly 500,000 distinct CDR3 sequences, with roughly 19% as singletons. The material sequenced was PBMCs, taken 15 days after the yellow fever booster vaccination. These receptors were obtained from a man under 40 who received the YFV17D yellow fever vaccine. CDR3s include the opening cysteine and the closing phenylalanine or tryptophan. A D gene is named only where the DNA matches it firmly. Only some rows state a clone size, as once, few, many or a class for expanded clones.

j_call clone_size v_call d_call cdr3_length cdr3_nt cdr3_aa
TRBJ2-1 . TRBV9 . 15 TGTGCCAGCAGTAATGGACGGAGCTCCTACAATGAGCAGTTCTTC CASSNGRSSYNEQFF
TRBJ1-2 . TRBV19 . 14 TGTGCCAGTAGTCCCGGCAGGCAACACTATGGCTACACCTTC CASSPGRQHYGYTF
TRBJ1-1 many TRBV7-2 . 13 TGTGCCAGCAGCTTATTAGGGAACACTGAAGCTTTCTTT CASSLLGNTEAFF
TRBJ2-7 once TRBV12-3/TRBV12-4 . 14 TGTGCCAGCAGTTTGCGAGACAACTCCTACGAGCAGTACTTC CASSLRDNSYEQYF
TRBJ1-1 few TRBV20-1 TRBD1 14 TGCAGTGTTCGACCGGGACAGACGAACACTGAAGCTTTCTTT CSVRPGQTNTEAFF
TRBJ2-3 few TRBV5-1 . 16 TGCGCCAGCAGCTTCCCGGCAGTGGGATTCACAGATACGCAGTATTTT CASSFPAVGFTDTQYF
TRBJ2-7 few TRBV12-3/TRBV12-4 . 13 TGTGCCAGCAGGCTTGACCCATCCGGCGAGCAGTACTTC CASRLDPSGEQYF
TRBJ1-1 few TRBV10-3 TRBD1 14 TGTGCCATCAGGACACAGGGGCTCGGCACTGAAGCTTTCTTT CAIRTQGLGTEAFF
TRBJ2-6 few TRBV27 TRBD2 17 TGTGCCAGCAAAACTAGCGGGGGCTTCTCTGGGGCCAACGTCCTGACTTTC CASKTSGGFSGANVLTF
TRBJ2-5 many TRBV7-2 . 14 TGTGCCAGCAGCCCCCCACCGCTTGGCGAGACCCAGTACTTC CASSPPPLGETQYF
TRBJ2-1 . TRBV20-1 . 11 TGCAGTGCTAGGGTTAACAATGAGCAGTTCTTC CSARVNNEQFF
TRBJ2-5 few TRBV28 . 15 TGTGCCAGCAGTACCGGGACGGAAGAAACGGAGACCCAGTACTTC CASSTGTEETETQYF
TRBJ2-3 few TRBV19 . 14 TGTGCCAGCAAACGCTCGGGATACACAGATACGCAGTATTTT CASKRSGYTDTQYF
TRBJ1-1 few TRBV28 . 11 TGTGCCAGCAGTGGGGATTCTTGGGCTTTCTTT CASSGDSWAFF
TRBJ2-7 few TRBV4-3 . 15 TGCGCCAGCAGCCAAGGGACGGGGTTCCCTACGAAGCAGTACTTC CASSQGTGFPTKQYF
TRBJ2-3 few TRBV12-3/TRBV12-4 . 15 TGTGCCAGCACCCCAGAGGGACTTGGTGGAGATACGCAGTATTTT CASTPEGLGGDTQYF
TRBJ2-1 few TRBV10-3 TRBD2 16 TGTGCCATCAGTGACCAACCTAGCGGGAGTGTCAATGAGCAGTTCTTC CAISDQPSGSVNEQFF
TRBJ2-1 . TRBV6-2/TRBV6-3 . 12 TGTGCCAGCAGTTACAACGTCAATGAGCAGTTCTTC CASSYNVNEQFF
TRBJ2-7 . TRBV10-3 TRBD2 16 TGTGCCATCAGTGACGTGACTAGCCGTCCGTCCTACGAGCAGTACTTC CAISDVTSRPSYEQYF
TRBJ1-1 . TRBV15 TRBD1 14 TGTGCCACCAGCAGAGATCAGGTGGGACAGGGAGCTTTCTTT CATSRDQVGQGAFF
TRBJ2-3 . TRBV29-1 . 14 TGCAGCGTTGAAGATCTTCGGAGCCCAGATACGCAGTATTTT CSVEDLRSPDTQYF
TRBJ2-7 few TRBV5-5 . 11 TGTGCCAGCAGCTCCGGGGACGAGCAGTACTTC CASSSGDEQYF
TRBJ2-2 . TRBV9 . 16 TGTGCCAGCAGCGGACGACAGAGGTGGAACACCGGGGAGCTGTTTTTT CASSGRQRWNTGELFF
TRBJ2-1 . TRBV29-1 TRBD1 12 TGCAGCGCACCGACAGGGTCGAATGAGCAGTTCTTC CSAPTGSNEQFF
TRBJ1-1 few TRBV30 TRBD1 13 TGTGCCTGGAGTGGACAGGGGATCACTGAAGCTTTCTTT CAWSGQGITEAFF
TRBJ2-7 . TRBV20-1 . 13 TGCAGTGCTAGCGGGAGAGCCGTCTACGAGCAGTACTTC CSASGRAVYEQYF
TRBJ2-3 . TRBV5-1 TRBD2 14 TGCGCCAGCAGCTTTTTAGCGGGAGAAGATACGCAGTATTTT CASSFLAGEDTQYF
TRBJ2-7 . TRBV7-2 . 14 TGTGCCAGCAGCCCTTCACCACAGCTCTACGAGCAGTACTTC CASSPSPQLYEQYF
TRBJ2-3 . TRBV19 . 13 TGTGCCAGTAGTATTGGTGGGGAAGATACGCAGTATTTT CASSIGGEDTQYF
TRBJ1-1 . TRBV5-4 . 13 TGTGCCAGCAGCTTGATTGGGGCATTTGAAGCTTTCTTT CASSLIGAFEAFF
TRBJ2-7 . TRBV29-1 . 12 TGCAGCGCCGTACAGGGCTCCTACGAGCAGTACTTC CSAVQGSYEQYF
TRBJ2-2 . TRBV12-3/TRBV12-4 TRBD2 16 TGTGCCAGCAGCCCTAGCGGGAGGAGTAGCTCCGGGGAGCTGTTTTTT CASSPSGRSSSGELFF
TRBJ2-3 . TRBV6-4 TRBD2 19 TGTGCCAGCAAACCGGGACTAGCGGGAGGACGGATAAGCACAGATACGCAGTATTTT CASKPGLAGGRISTDTQYF
TRBJ1-1 . TRBV29-1 TRBD1 13 TGCAGCGTTGACCCTGACAGGGTGTATGAAGCTTTCTTT CSVDPDRVYEAFF
TRBJ1-6 few TRBV2 . 15 TGTGCCAGCAGTGACAAGGGTAGTGATCACTCACCCCTCCACTTT CASSDKGSDHSPLHF
TRBJ2-7 few TRBV5-1 TRBD2 14 TGCGCCAGCAGCTTGATACTAGCGGACTACGAGCAGTACTTC CASSLILADYEQYF
TRBJ2-1 few TRBV7-9 TRBD2 16 TGTGCCAGCAGCTTATCTCTAGCGGAGGCATACAATGAGCAGTTCTTC CASSLSLAEAYNEQFF
TRBJ2-2 few TRBV6-1 . 16 TGTGCCAGCTCACCCCGGGGGACAGAGAACACCGGGGAGCTGTTTTTT CASSPRGTENTGELFF
TRBJ2-7 . TRBV7-2 TRBD2 15 TGTGCCAGCAGCTTAAGCGCCCTAGCGGGAGTCGAGCAGTACTTC CASSLSALAGVEQYF
TRBJ2-7 . TRBV5-1 . 16 TGCGCCAGCAGCTTGGGATACGGGGCTAGCTCCTACGAGCAGTACTTC CASSLGYGASSYEQYF
TRBJ2-1 many TRBV24-1 . 16 TGTGCCACCAGTGATTCTCCGGGATTCAGCGTTGGTGAGCAGTTCTTC CATSDSPGFSVGEQFF
TRBJ2-2 few TRBV28 TRBD2 16 TGTGCCAGCAGTTTTTCAGCGGGAGGGCAGGACGGGGAGCTGTTTTTT CASSFSAGGQDGELFF
TRBJ2-2 once TRBV6-4 . 14 TGTGCCAGCAGTTCCGGGACCAGGACTGGGGAGCTGTTTTTT CASSSGTRTGELFF
TRBJ2-2 . TRBV7-6 TRBD2 15 TGTGCCAGCAGTCAGAGCGGGGCTGACACCGGGGAGCTGTTTTTT CASSQSGADTGELFF
TRBJ2-5 . TRBV12-3/TRBV12-4 . 14 TGTGCCAGCAGTTTAGCGGGAGTTTTGGAGACCCAGTACTTC CASSLAGVLETQYF
TRBJ2-1 few TRBV12-3/TRBV12-4 TRBD2 14 TGTGCCAGCAGTCCCACTAGCGGGAGGGGTGAGCAGTTCTTC CASSPTSGRGEQFF
TRBJ2-1 . TRBV5-1 . 12 TGCGCCAGCAGGGACAGCGGCGCTGAGCAGTTCTTC CASRDSGAEQFF
TRBJ2-7 few TRBV27 . 14 TGTGCCAGTGGGCATGGGCCCCGCTCCTACGAGCAGTACTTC CASGHGPRSYEQYF
TRBJ2-5 . TRBV29-1 . 14 TGCAGCGTTGATGCCATTGGGACGGGGGAGACCCAGTACTTC CSVDAIGTGETQYF
TRBJ2-7 few TRBV18 TRBD1 15 TGTGCCAGCTCACCACGGACAGGGTTTACCTACGAGCAGTACTTC CASSPRTGFTYEQYF
TRBJ2-2 few TRBV11-2 . 17 TGTGCCAGCAGCTTCCAACCTGTGAGGAGTGGCACCGGGGAGCTGTTTTTT CASSFQPVRSGTGELFF
TRBJ2-3 few TRBV20-1 TRBD2 14 TGCAGTGCCCCGACTAGCGGGAGAACAGATACGCAGTATTTT CSAPTSGRTDTQYF
TRBJ2-7 . TRBV4-3 . 13 TGCGCCAGCAGCCAAATCGGGATCGACGAGCAGTACTTC CASSQIGIDEQYF
TRBJ2-3 . TRBV7-9 . 16 TGTGCCAGCAGCTCAATGTGGCCGGGGAGAGGGGATACGCAGTATTTT CASSSMWPGRGDTQYF
TRBJ2-7 few TRBV28 . 12 TGTGCCAGCAGCGGGCCCGATTACGAGCAGTACTTC CASSGPDYEQYF
TRBJ2-2 . TRBV29-1 . 13 TGCAGCACGAGACGTGCGAACACCGGGGAGCTGTTTTTT CSTRRANTGELFF
TRBJ2-3 . TRBV4-1 . 15 TGCGCCAGCAGCCATACGAGGGGCCACACGGATACGCAGTATTTT CASSHTRGHTDTQYF
TRBJ2-3 few TRBV20-1 TRBD1 13 TGCAGTGCTACAGGGGGAAGCACAGATACGCAGTATTTT CSATGGSTDTQYF
TRBJ1-6 . TRBV6-1 . 13 TGTGCCAGCAGCCCCCGTGCGGAGTCACCCCTCCACTTT CASSPRAESPLHF
TRBJ1-2 many TRBV14 . 14 TGTGCCAGCAGCCAAGATCCGAGCCCCTATGGCTACACCTTC CASSQDPSPYGYTF